A selection of T cell receptor beta chains follows, all from one sample in a study of blood T cell repertoires in COVID-19. The assay was immunoSEQ multiplex PCR, and TCRdb's table has in-frame clones only and misses some. Here the sample spans some 170,000 clones, about 90% being singletons. The sample consisted of PBMCs or T cells enriched from blood (not recorded which). These receptors originate from a human donor with acute COVID-19. The donor label of this sample is uncertain. Each CDR3 is given with its conserved first and last residue. Fields, in order: V gene, J gene, clone size, D gene, CDR3 DNA, CDR3 protein. A D gene is named only where the DNA matches it firmly. Only part of the rows carry a size: once, few, many, or a class if the clone is expanded.

>TRBV5-1|TRBJ1-1|.|.
TGCGCCAGCAGCCCTGGACAGACCGTATACTCTATGAACACTGAAGCTTTCTTT
CASSPGQTVYSMNTEAFF
>TRBV6-5|TRBJ2-7|.|.
TGTGCCAGCAGTTACTCTACAGGGGAGCAGTACTTC
CASSYSTGEQYF
>TRBV27|TRBJ1-5|.|.
TGTGCCAGCAGTTTATGGGCCCAGGGTAGGTCCAATCAGCCCCAGCATTTT
CASSLWAQGRSNQPQHF
>TRBV5-6|TRBJ1-2|.|TRBD1
TGTGCCAGCAGCCACGACAGGGCGGGCGGCTACACCTTC
CASSHDRAGGYTF
>TRBV5-1|TRBJ1-3|few|TRBD1
TGCGCCAGCAGCTTGGGGGACAGGACAAACACCATATATTTT
CASSLGDRTNTIYF
>TRBV5-4|TRBJ1-3|.|.
TGTGCCAGCAGCCTCAGGGGCGGACACACCATATATTTT
CASSLRGGHTIYF
>TRBV9|TRBJ2-7|once|TRBD2
TGTGCCAGCAGCGTAGGAGCGGGGAAACCCTACGAGCAGTACTTC
CASSVGAGKPYEQYF
>TRBV6-5|TRBJ2-1|.|.
TGTGCCAGCAGGGACCCCGGGGACTACAATGAGCAGTTCTTC
CASRDPGDYNEQFF
>TRBV24-1|TRBJ1-4|.|TRBD1
TGTGCCACCAGTGATGGGACAGGGGCCAATGAAAAACTGTTTTTT
CATSDGTGANEKLFF
>TRBV10-3|TRBJ2-7|.|TRBD2
TGTGCCATCACCGCAGCGGGGGCCCCCTACGAGCAGTACTTC
CAITAAGAPYEQYF
>TRBV19|TRBJ1-5|.|TRBD1
TGTGCCAGTAGGGGACAGTCCCAGCATTTT
CASRGQSQHF
>TRBV10-3|TRBJ2-1|.|TRBD1
TGTGCCATCAGTGACCTAGACAGGGGCCCCAATGAGCAGTTCTTC
CAISDLDRGPNEQFF
>TRBV7-9|TRBJ2-2|.|TRBD1
TGTGCCAGCAGTACAGGGGGGCCCGGGGAGCTGTTTTTT
CASSTGGPGELFF
>TRBV7-2|TRBJ1-2|.|TRBD1
TGTGCCAGCAGCCCAGGGGGCGGGACAGGGGGCGCGGGGGACTATGGCTACACCTTC
CASSPGGGTGGAGDYGYTF
>TRBV7-2|TRBJ2-3|.|.
TGTGCCAGCAGCGAAGCGGACGGCCATACGCAGTATTTT
CASSEADGHTQYF
>TRBV30|TRBJ1-3|.|.
TGTGCCTGGAGTACAGGGACAGGAAACACCATATATTTT
CAWSTGTGNTIYF
>TRBV9|TRBJ1-5|.|.
TGTGCCAGCAGCGTAGGGGGCGATAGCAATCAGCCCCAGCATTTT
CASSVGGDSNQPQHF
>TRBV19|TRBJ2-5|few|TRBD2
TGTGCCAGTAGTATAGAGGGTAGCGGGGGGAAGACCCAGTACTTC
CASSIEGSGGKTQYF
>TRBV24-1|TRBJ2-1|.|.
TGTGCCACCAGTGGTACGGGACTCCACTCCTACAATGAGCAGTTCTTC
CATSGTGLHSYNEQFF
>TRBV19|TRBJ1-1|.|TRBD1
TGTGCCAGTAGTATCGTCGGGACAGGGGGGACTGAAGCTTTCTTT
CASSIVGTGGTEAFF
>TRBV4-2|TRBJ1-1|.|.
TGTGCCAGCAGCCCCTGGAAGGGGAAGGACACTGAAGCTTTCTTT
CASSPWKGKDTEAFF
>TRBV5-1|TRBJ2-2|.|.
TGCGCCAGCAGGAGCGACACCGGGGAGCTGTTTTTT
CASRSDTGELFF
>TRBV3-1/TRBV3-2|TRBJ1-1|.|.
TGTGCCAGCAGCCGAGTACGGGAGAGTGAAGCTTTCTTT
CASSRVRESEAFF
>TRBV25-1|TRBJ1-5|.|TRBD1
TGTGCCAGCAGTGATGGGACAGCTAGCAATCAGCCCCAGCATTTT
CASSDGTASNQPQHF